Sequencing of this TCR beta chain was carried out in a study of technical replicates of blood from a few donors. Per germline, CDR1 SGHTS and CDR2 YDEGEE. CDR3 size: 16 residues. V dropped 3 bases and J dropped 7; count of bases not matched to a gene: 7. Measured with immunoSEQ multiplex PCR; TCRdb has only the in-frame clones, and not every one. The table records 80,000 or so clones, 81% of them present only once. The sequence came from a human donor in good health. Some clones in this sample may be carry-over from other donors' samples. Material: PBMCs. The J gene is TRBJ2-3, the V gene TRBV5-8, with 14 bases matching TRBD2. This CDR3 is CASSYGTSGSRYTQYF. CDR3 nucleotide sequence: TGTGCCAGCAGCTATGGGACTAGCGGGAGCCGTTATACGCAGTATTTT.